This T cell receptor beta chain was obtained from a study of prognosis after radiotherapy for stage I lung cancer. On the study more broadly: Oligometastatic NSCLC after surgical resection of the primary tumor was present in 4 or 5 patients, while newly diagnosed primary stage I lung tumors were present in 11 to 15.

Whole-study results and caveats: The number of unique TCR clones went down after stereotactic body radiation therapy, with a median of around 10,000 versus 6,900. Differing TRBV and TRBJ gene usage was reportedly seen between patients with and without metastases.

Looked up from germline, CDR1 is LNHDA and CDR2 is SQIVND (reference sequence). CDR3 length: 16 residues. With 2 bases removed from V and 5 bases from J, the gap between germline ends came to 18 bases. Researchers used two-round multiplex PCR to amplify TCR beta CDR3 starting from genomic DNA. Each TRBV and TRBJ gene had its own primer in the first PCR round. Universal primers were used in the second PCR round. TCRdb reprocessed the multiplex PCR reads via MiXCR and lists one record per CDR3 protein. The table has about 13,000 distinct CDR3 sequences, 25% to 30% seen once; the top ten hold more than 10%. This clonotype was seen many times. No antigen is known for it.

The sequenced sample was PBMCs, obtained before or after stereotactic body radiation therapy (not recorded which). The source is a donor aged 50 or older with non-small cell lung cancer. The chain joins TRBV19 to TRBJ2-5, with D unresolved. The CDR3 is CASSIKRREGFETQYF. CDR3 nucleotides: TGTGCCAGTAGTATAAAGCGTAGGGAAGGCTTCGAGACCCAGTACTTC.